The present T cell receptor (beta chain) was sequenced within a study of T cell responses to AZD1222 COVID-19 vaccine. Study-wide points: Unmutated variant regions are reportedly the target of nearly half of TCRs that are spike-specific. Most donors were white British and more were female, and clonal diversity was possibly underestimated. In all cases, repertoires were sampled only after the peak T cell response.

Trimming pared 0 bases from V and 5 bases from J, leaving 14 bases between. From germline, CDR1 is LGHDT and CDR2 YNNKEL (reference sequence). The CDR3 length is 16 residues. The repertoire was sequenced with immunoSEQ multiplex PCR; TCRdb's copy has only in-frame clones and lacks some. The sample carries around 160,000 clones, around 94% recorded once. A word on this clone: Its target is unknown.

This TCR came from an adult in good health. This chain joins TRBV3-1 (or the pseudogene TRBV3-2) and TRBJ1-3; D remains ambiguous. The input for sequencing was peripheral blood, taken on day 0 of AZD1222 vaccination. The CDR3 loop reads CASSQEGNRLRNTIYF. Here the CDR3 DNA reads TGTGCCAGCAGCCAAGAAGGCAACAGACTGCGAAACACCATATATTTT.